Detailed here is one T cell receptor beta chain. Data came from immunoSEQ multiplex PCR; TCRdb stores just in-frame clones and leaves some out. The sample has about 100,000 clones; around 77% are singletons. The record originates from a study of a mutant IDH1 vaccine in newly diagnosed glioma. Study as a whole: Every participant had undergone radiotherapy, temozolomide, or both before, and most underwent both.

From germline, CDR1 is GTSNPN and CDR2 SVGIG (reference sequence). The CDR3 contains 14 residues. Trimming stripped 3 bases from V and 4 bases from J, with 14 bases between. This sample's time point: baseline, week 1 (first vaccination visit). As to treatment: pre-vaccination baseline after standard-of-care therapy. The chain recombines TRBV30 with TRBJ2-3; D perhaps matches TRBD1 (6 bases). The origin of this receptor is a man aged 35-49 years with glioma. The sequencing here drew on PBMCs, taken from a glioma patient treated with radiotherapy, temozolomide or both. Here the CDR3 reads CAWSNGQIADTQYF. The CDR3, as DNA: TGTGCCTGGAGCAACGGACAGATTGCAGATACGCAGTATTTT.